This T cell receptor (beta chain) is drawn from a study of T cells in Graves' hyperthyroidism and ophthalmopathy. The sample holds many counts of this clonotype. Amplification targeted TCR beta CDR3 regions from RNA transcripts. When the TCR CDR3 underwent first-round RT-PCR, the HTBI primer set was used. TCRdb fed the multiplex PCR reads into MiXCR, producing one record per CDR3 protein. The sample yields hundreds of thousands of distinct CDR3 sequences, less than 30% seen once. From germline, CDR1 is MDHEN and CDR2 SYDVKM. V shed 6 bases and J 5 bases; nucleotides not matched to a gene: 6. CDR3 length: 13 amino acids.

This chain joins TRBV28 and TRBJ1-2; 7 bases align to TRBD1. The source is a man in his forties with Graves' hyperthyroidism that later progressed to Graves' ophthalmopathy. The sequenced sample consisted of blood. In DNA, the CDR3 is TGTGCCAGCAGGCAGGGGGGCAAGTATGGCTACACCTTC. It is translated as CASRQGGKYGYTF.